The entry below gives a single TCR beta chain sequence along with its context. This clone showed up just a few times. Its antigen target is currently unknown. Base-call qualities are not available, and no considerably larger clone is one nucleotide away. These data originate in a study of blood T cell repertoires in COVID-19 (dated by TCRdb to the early 2020s). At the level of the whole study: Collaborator samples came from the United States, Italy and Spain and covered acute and convalescent phases of COVID-19. Nearly every sample came with metadata listing a de-identified subject ID, COVID-19 status, age in years and sex. Where available, HLA class I and class II types were obtained from metadata supplied by the sample provider rather than from assay-based typing. Samples came from the ongoing ImmuneRACE study (first 160 participants) plus 1,254 subjects from 6 global collaborators. The dataset comprised deeply sampled blood TCRbeta repertoires from subjects exposed to, actively infected with, or recovered from COVID-19. The prospective study material was composed of cDNA or gDNA derived from T cells, B-cell-depleted T cells, or PBMCs. The repertoires were released in a freely available public database intended as a resource for research on the immune response to SARS-CoV-2.

TCRbeta CDR3 regions were amplified from genomic DNA using the immunoSEQ Assay, a bias-controlled multiplex PCR. From the authors' description of their analysis: Nucleated cell counts per sample were estimated from amplification of reference gene primers within the assay. Sequence reads were collapsed and filtered to measure the absolute abundance of every unique TCRbeta CDR3 rearrangement. For each sample, productive Simpson clonality was calculated by taking the square root of Simpson's diversity index across productive rearrangements. TCRdb holds this immuneACCESS table with in-frame rearrangements only. Some clones are missing; in checked studies, unresolved V genes explain under half, and the rest has no known cause. V, J and clone size reflect that table, while D and trimming were determined from the DNA. For this sample the table gives 70,000 to 80,000 clones, of which over 75% were detected only once. The ten largest clones capture roughly 11% of the sample.

General conclusions and limits of the study: The amount of clinical and demographic metadata varied by source and participant and was provided uncurated.

The collaborating institutions used their own protocols to collect whole blood in K2EDTA tubes. For TCRbeta analysis, collaborators shipped samples in one of three forms: frozen whole blood, isolated PBMCs, or DNA extracted from either of those sample types. The specimen sequenced was peripheral blood. The sequence was obtained from a man over 45 with acute or convalescent COVID-19.

The nucleotides are TGTGCCAGCAGCCCCGACGGGGGGAAAAGGTACTATGGCTACACCTTC. It codes for CASSPDGGKRYYGYTF. The sequence joins TRBV7-9 to TRBJ1-2; perhaps TRBD1 is the D gene, with 5 bases matching. Relative to germline, V is 5 bases shorter and J is 3 bases shorter, with 19 bases between their ends. The CDR3 starts with the cysteine, ends with the phenylalanine, and has 16 residues. The retained sequence is limited to the CDR3, 48 bases, with the frame set at the first base. The germline V gene (reference sequence) supplies CDR1 SEHNR and CDR2 FQNEAQ.